This T cell receptor (beta chain) comes out of a study of blood T cell repertoires in COVID-19. Seattle patients were enrolled while actively infected and followed longitudinally. The CDR3 totals 12 residues. With 5 bases removed from V and 3 bases from J, the gap between germline ends came to 7 bases. In the study's own analysis: Reference gene primer amplification yielded estimated nucleated cell counts. Sequencing was performed with immunoSEQ multiplex PCR; in TCRdb, only in-frame clones are kept and a portion is missing. The V and J calls and clone size were taken over from that table, and D and trimming were inferred from the DNA. The table lists some 49,000 clones, approximately 95% of them singletons.

The receptor's source is a man in his sixties with COVID-19, enrolled during active disease. This chain joins TRBV12-3 or TRBV12-4 and TRBJ1-2; D may be TRBD1 (5 bases). Sequencing was carried out using peripheral blood. This CDR3 is CASSPQDYGYTF. CDR3 sequence (DNA): TGTGCCAGCAGTCCACAGGACTATGGCTACACCTTC.